These 26 T cell receptor beta chains share one sample of origin, sequenced in a study of shared clonotypes between healthy human individuals. Using immunoSEQ multiplex PCR, the repertoire was profiled, and TCRdb retains in-frame clones only, with some absent. The sample lists about 2 million clones; 85% to 95% were seen once. The source material was naive CD4+ T cells sorted from blood. Indicated subset: CD45RA+ positively selected. The receptor set was obtained from a man between 18 and 29 years old in good health.

The rearrangement links TRBV5-1 to TRBJ2-2; 8 bases align to TRBD2. CDR1 and CDR2 (germline): SGHRS, YFSETQ. CDR3 length: 15 amino acids. The ends lost 1 base at V and 6 bases at J; junction bases unmatched: 5. The CDR3 DNA is TGCGCCAGCAGCTTGACGGGAGGGACTGCCGGGGAGCTGTTTTTT. Its translation is CASSLTGGTAGELFF.

This chain uses TRBV30 with TRBJ1-6, with a possible D match to TRBD1 (5 bases). V dropped 5 bases and J dropped 9 bases, with 11 bases sitting between them. Per germline, CDR1 GTSNPN and CDR2 SVGIG (reference sequence). The CDR3 is 12 amino acids. The CDR3 nucleotides are TGTGCCTGGGTCCTCGGGGGTTCACCCCTCCACTTT. This gives the protein CAWVLGGSPLHF.

V usage is TRBV28 and J usage is TRBJ1-2, with 7 bases aligning to TRBD1. The CDR3 sequence is 15 residues long. Germline V CDR1 and CDR2: MDHEN, SYDVKM. The trim removed 3 bases at V and 7 bases at J, leaving 11 bases unmatched. CDR3 in amino acids: CASSFGDRAFGGYTF. In DNA, the CDR3 is TGTGCCAGCAGTTTTGGAGACAGGGCCTTTGGTGGCTACACCTTC.

Worth noting for this clone: Other nucleotide sequences from this sample produce the same CDR3. The chain carries TRBV10-3 and TRBJ2-7; D is undetermined. Germline CDR1 is ENHRY and CDR2 is SYGVKD. Trimming left V 1 base short and J 4 bases short, with 2 bases between. The CDR3 spans 11 residues. CDR3 in amino acids: CAISELYEQYF. In DNA form, the CDR3 reads TGTGCCATCAGTGAGTTGTACGAGCAGTACTTC.

Points on this clone: Other DNA sequences in this sample translate to the same CDR3. The CDR3 loop is CASSIGNTIYF. DNA of the CDR3: TGTGCCAGTAGTATTGGAAACACCATATATTTT. The chain recombines TRBV19 with TRBJ1-3; D unresolved. Trimming left V 3 bases short and J 3 bases short, with 0 bases between. The length of the CDR3 is 11 residues. Germline CDR1 and CDR2: LNHDA and SQIVND (reference sequence).

The chain combines TRBV27 with TRBJ2-1; D may be TRBD1 (7 bases). Germline V lookup: CDR1 MNHEY, CDR2 SMNVEV (reference sequence). V gave up 6 bases and J gave up 10 bases, with 16 bases separating them. This CDR3 region has 13 residues. In DNA, the CDR3 is TGTGCCAGCAGCCGCAGGGGGGTTTACGAGCAGTTCTTC. Its translation: CASSRRGVYEQFF.

This clone was seen just once. J is TRBJ2-3 and V is TRBV7-3, with 10 bases fitting TRBD2. V was pared by 1 base and J by 2 bases, with 6 bases of the junction left unmatched. The germline CDR1 and CDR2 sequences are SGHTA and FQGTGA. The CDR3 length is 17 residues. This chain's CDR3 is CASSLSLAGVNTDTQYF. The CDR3 region has the DNA TGTGCCAGCAGCTTAAGCCTAGCGGGGGTTAACACAGATACGCAGTATTTT.

The CDR3 sequence: CASSALGTTLSGNTIYF. CDR3 coding DNA: TGTGCCAGCAGTGCCCTCGGGACCACCCTCTCTGGAAACACCATATATTTT. The chain recombines TRBV25-1 with TRBJ1-3, with D perhaps TRBD1 (5 bases). The germline V and J ends were trimmed by 4 bases and 0 bases, with 16 bases remaining between them. Looked up from germline, CDR1 is MGHDK and CDR2 is SYGVNS. The CDR3 has 17 residues.

The genes are TRBV11-3 and TRBJ2-1, with TRBD1 identical over 9 bases. Germline CDR1 SGHNT, CDR2 YENEEA. The trim removed 5 bases at V and 3 bases at J, leaving 5 bases unmatched. The CDR3 is 15 residues long. CDR3 sequence reads: CASSGTGHLYNEQFF. In nucleotides, the CDR3 is TGTGCCAGCAGCGGGACAGGGCACCTCTACAATGAGCAGTTCTTC. The whole variable domain, remainder taken from reference TRBV11-3 and TRBJ2-1, is EAGVVQSPRYKIIEKKQPVAFWCNPISGHNTLYWYLQNLGQGPELLIRYENEEAVDDSQLPKDRFSAERLKGVDSTLKIQPAELGDSAVYLCASSGTGHLYNEQFFGPGTRLTVL.

As regards this clone: Additional DNA sequences in this sample encode the identical CDR3. The chain has TRBV18 and TRBJ1-5; D might be TRBD1 (5 bases). The CDR3 covers 13 residues. The V end was cut by 3 bases, the J end by 5 bases, with 8 bases between. Germline V gene sequence: CDR1 KGHSH, CDR2 LQKENI. The CDR3 DNA reads as TGTGCCAGCTCACCTGGGACGGATCAGCCCCAGCATTTT. This encodes CASSPGTDQPQHF.

The V call is TRBV6-1, the J call TRBJ2-7; 7 bases align to TRBD1. Germline lookup yields CDR1 MNHNS and CDR2 SASEGT. Trimming cost V 9 bases and J 0 bases; bases outside gene matches: 5. CDR3 size: 13 residues. The CDR3 region is CASRDRPSYEQYF. For the CDR3, the DNA is TGTGCCAGTAGGGACAGACCCTCCTACGAGCAGTACTTC.

For this clone: This specimen includes other DNA sequences encoding the same CDR3. The gene calls are TRBV5-1 and TRBJ2-5; TRBD1 agrees at 8 bases. Germline CDR1 and CDR2: SGHRS and YFSETQ. J was trimmed by 4 bases and V by 4 bases; bases with no gene match: 6. This CDR3 region has 14 residues. The CDR3, as DNA: TGCGCCAGCAGCCTCGGACAGGGAGGAGAGACCCAGTACTTC. This encodes CASSLGQGGETQYF.

Only a few counts were recorded for this clone. The chain has TRBV6-5 and TRBJ1-1, with D uncertain. Germline assignment: CDR1 MNHEY and CDR2 SVGAGI. Trimming removed 6 bases from V and 1 base from J, with 9 bases in between. CDR3 length equals 13 residues. CDR3 protein: CASSQLENTEAFF. Written as DNA, the CDR3 is TGTGCCAGCAGCCAACTAGAGAACACTGAAGCTTTCTTT.

The chain employs TRBV7-6 and TRBJ2-2; D uncertain. This CDR3 has 15 amino acids. Germline values: CDR1 SGHVS, CDR2 FNYEAQ. The V and J ends lost 1 base and 0 bases respectively, with 6 bases between them. DNA of the CDR3: TGTGCCAGCAGCTTAGGTGGTGCGAACACCGGGGAGCTGTTTTTT. The encoded protein is CASSLGGANTGELFF.

Turning to this clone: A read error may explain this, as a much larger clone is one base away. The sample carries other DNA sequences with the same CDR3. The genes are TRBV6-6 and TRBJ1-1, with no clear D. The CDR3 extends over 12 amino acids. V shed 2 bases and J shed 1 base, with 2 bases lying between them. Germline assignment: CDR1 MNHNY and CDR2 SVGAGI (reference sequence). The CDR3 bases are TGTGCCAGCAGTTACCGGAACACTGAAGCTTTCTTT. This translates into CASSYRNTEAFF.

On this clone: Other DNA sequences from this sample encode an identical CDR3 as well. The genes are TRBV2 and TRBJ1-3; TRBD1 aligns across 8 bases. The length of the CDR3 is 14 residues. The ends lost 6 bases at V and 3 bases at J; junction bases unmatched: 4. Germline CDR1 and CDR2: SNHLY and FYNNEI. The CDR3 loop reads CASSVQGGGNTIYF. Here the CDR3 DNA reads TGTGCCAGCAGCGTACAGGGGGGTGGAAACACCATATATTTT. Full variable domain (missing parts from reference TRBV2 and TRBJ1-3): EPEVTQTPSHQVTQMGQEVILRCVPISNHLYFYWYRQILGQKVEFLVSFYNNEISEKSEIFDDQFSVERPDGSNFTLKIRSTKLEDSAMYFCASSVQGGGNTIYFGEGSWLTVV.

To note about this clone: A read error may explain this, as a much larger clone is one base away. V is TRBV5-4 and J is TRBJ1-5, with D uncertain. Germline lookup yields CDR1 SGHNT and CDR2 YYREEE (reference sequence). CDR3 length equals 13 residues. V dropped 6 bases and J dropped 4 bases, with 11 bases sitting between them. The CDR3 DNA is TGTGCCAGCACCGCCGACGGGAATCAGCCCCAGCATTTT. Translated: CASTADGNQPQHF. Combining the CDR3 with reference TRBV5-4 and TRBJ1-5 gives the whole variable domain ETGVTQSPTHLIKTRGQQVTLRCSSQSGHNTVSWYQQALGQGPQFIFQYYREEENGRGNFPPRFSGLQFPNYSSELNVNALELDDSALYLCASTADGNQPQHFGDGTRLSIL.

The gene calls are TRBV7-9 and TRBJ1-1, with 8 bases identical to TRBD1. The germline gives CDR1 SEHNR, CDR2 FQNEAQ (reference sequence). The CDR3 consists of 18 residues. V trimming: 0 bases; J trimming: 0 bases; junction bases outside the gene matches: 9. CDR3 sequence reads: CASSLADRGRFMNTEAFF. CDR3 DNA sequence: TGTGCCAGCAGCTTAGCCGACAGGGGACGGTTCATGAACACTGAAGCTTTCTTT.

This rearrangement joins TRBV18 to TRBJ2-2; 8 positions agree with TRBD2. Trimming at V came to 0 bases and at J to 7 bases, leaving 7 bases not matched to a gene. From germline, CDR1 is KGHSH and CDR2 LQKENI. This CDR3 is 16 amino acids long. The CDR3, as DNA: TGTGCCAGCTCACCACCGACGGGAGGGCCCGGCGGGGAGCTGTTTTTT. Encoded protein: CASSPPTGGPGGELFF.

DNA for the CDR3: TGTGCCAGCAGTGAAGTGGTCAGGACTGAAGCTTTCTTT. Translating gives CASSEVVRTEAFF. V gene TRBV6-1 combines with J gene TRBJ1-1, with D unresolved. Germline V gene sequence: CDR1 MNHNS, CDR2 SASEGT. CDR3 length equals 13 residues. V dropped 1 base and J dropped 5 bases, with 8 bases sitting between them.

The chain joins TRBV5-1 to TRBJ2-1, with TRBD2 matching 13 bases. The germline CDR1 and CDR2 sequences are SGHRS and YFSETQ. The CDR3 length is 16 residues. V lost 4 bases and J lost 6; bases outside the gene matches: 7. The DNA of the CDR3 is TGCGCCAGCAGCCCTAAGACTAGCGGGGGGCTCAATGAGCAGTTCTTC. Encoded protein: CASSPKTSGGLNEQFF.

With regard to this clone: Mismatch with germline at one junction end may stem from a read error. The CDR3 is CASSLISFPGVF. The CDR3 DNA reads TGTGCCAGCAGCTTAATTAGCTTTCCGGGAGTGTTT. The rearrangement uses TRBV7-2 and TRBJ1-1, with D uncertain. From germline, CDR1 is SGHTA and CDR2 FQGNSA. CDR3 size: 12 residues.

This chain uses TRBV30 with TRBJ2-5; 7 bases match TRBD1. Trimming at V came to 3 bases and at J to 5 bases, leaving 12 bases not matched to a gene. CDR1 and CDR2 from the germline V gene are GTSNPN and SVGIG (reference sequence). This CDR3 spans 15 amino acids. The CDR3 DNA is TGTGCCTGGAGCGGAACAGGGGCCTCGGGGGAGACCCAGTACTTC. This sequence encodes CAWSGTGASGETQYF.

The gene calls are TRBV30 and TRBJ1-6; D might be TRBD1 (5 bases). This CDR3 contains 14 residues. V dropped 8 bases and J dropped 6 bases, with 17 bases sitting between them. CDR1 is GTSNPN and CDR2 is SVGIG in the germline V gene (reference sequence). CDR3 nucleotide sequence: TGTGCCGGGAAGGGGCCTTCCCTTAATTCACCCCTCCACTTT. This codes for CAGKGPSLNSPLHF.

This clone appeared a few times. The V and J genes are TRBV2 and TRBJ1-6, with 8 bases that match TRBD1. The V and J ends lost 5 bases and 5 bases, in that order; junction bases with no gene match: 5. The CDR3 consists of 15 residues. Germline V gene lookup returns CDR1 SNHLY and CDR2 FYNNEI. For the CDR3, the DNA is TGTGCCAGCAGTCGGACAGGGTCAGATAATTCACCCCTCCACTTT. Translation: CASSRTGSDNSPLHF.

The V and J genes are TRBV7-2 and TRBJ1-5; D is perhaps TRBD1 (6 bases). Germline V lookup: CDR1 SGHTA, CDR2 FQGNSA. Trimming took 2 bases from V and 3 from J, leaving 11 bases between them. This CDR3 spans 15 amino acids. In DNA form, the CDR3 reads TGTGCCAGCAGCTTATGGGGGGGCCCCAATCAGCCCCAGCATTTT. Encoded protein: CASSLWGGPNQPQHF.